This T cell receptor (beta chain) was captured in a study of blood T cell repertoires in COVID-19. Whole-study context: Whether acute or convalescent, the COVID-19 samples came from the United States, Italy and Spain. Sources were T cells, B-cell-depleted T cells, or PBMCs; the material itself was cDNA or gDNA.

The participants were between 18 and 89 years old and came from 24 US areas. The authors' processing: Quantification of nucleated cells was approximated via reference gene primer amplification. This table comes from immunoSEQ multiplex PCR, and its TCRdb copy is limited to in-frame clones, with some not included. That table is the source of V, J and clone size, and D and trimming were worked out from the DNA. The data hold some 380,000 clones, with roughly 86% observed a single time. The V gene's germline CDR1 is SGHTA and CDR2 FQGNSA. This CDR3 comprises 13 residues. Points on this clone: Mismatch with germline at one junction end may stem from a read error.

The TCR sequence derives from a man between 25 and 39 years old who had recovered from COVID-19. V usage is TRBV7-2 and J usage is TRBJ1-2, with 8 positions matching TRBD1. Sequencing was carried out using PBMCs or T cells enriched from blood (not recorded which). CDR3 coding DNA: TGTGCCAGCAGGTTAGGGACAGGTAGGGGCTACACCTTC. It specifies CASRLGTGRGYTF.